This T cell receptor (beta chain) was sequenced during a study of high-grade serous ovarian cancer treatment subgroups. Tumor samples were obtained before definitive surgery or chemotherapy. A few counts support this clone. No antigen is known for it. Findings and limits, study-wide: The analyses considered CDR3 and ignored CDR1 and CDR2.

Produced via immunoSEQ multiplex PCR; TCRdb's table is partial and in-frame only. The sample has nearly 8,000 clones; just over 70% are singletons. Sequencing was performed on tumor tissue. The TCR was taken from a human donor with high-grade serous ovarian cancer.

In nucleotides, the CDR3 is TGTGCCAGCAGCTTAGTCCCCAGCGGATCCTCCTACAATGAGCAGTTCTTC. As protein: CASSLVPSGSSYNEQFF. This rearrangement joins TRBV7-9 to TRBJ2-1, with D perhaps TRBD2 (5 bases). The CDR3 consists of 17 residues. Trimming removed 1 base at V and 0 bases at J, with 13 bases between. Germline V gene lookup returns CDR1 SEHNR and CDR2 FQNEAQ (reference sequence).